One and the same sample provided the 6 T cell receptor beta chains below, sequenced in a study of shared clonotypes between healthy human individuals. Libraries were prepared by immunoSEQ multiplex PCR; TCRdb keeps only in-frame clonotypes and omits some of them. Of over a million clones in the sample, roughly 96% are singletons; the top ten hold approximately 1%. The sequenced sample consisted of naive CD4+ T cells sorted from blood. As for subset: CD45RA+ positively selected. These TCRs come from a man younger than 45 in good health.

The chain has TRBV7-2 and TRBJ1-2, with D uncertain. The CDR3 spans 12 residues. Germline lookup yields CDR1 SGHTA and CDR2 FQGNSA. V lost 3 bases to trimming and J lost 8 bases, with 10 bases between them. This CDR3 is CASSLTSGGYTF. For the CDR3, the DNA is TGTGCCAGCAGCTTGACGTCGGGAGGCTACACCTTC.

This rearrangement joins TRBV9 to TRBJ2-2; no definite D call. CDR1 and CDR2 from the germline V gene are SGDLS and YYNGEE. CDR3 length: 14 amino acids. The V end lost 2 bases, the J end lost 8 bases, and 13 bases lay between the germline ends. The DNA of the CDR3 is TGTGCCAGCAGCGTCCTCGGGTCTGCGGGGGAGCTGTTTTTT. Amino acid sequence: CASSVLGSAGELFF.

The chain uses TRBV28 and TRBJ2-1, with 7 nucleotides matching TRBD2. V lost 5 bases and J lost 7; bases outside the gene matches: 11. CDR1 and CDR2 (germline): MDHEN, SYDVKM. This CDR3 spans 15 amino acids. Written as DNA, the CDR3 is TGTGCCAGCAGTGAAACGGGACTACTCTTAAATGAGCAGTTCTTC. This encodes CASSETGLLLNEQFF.

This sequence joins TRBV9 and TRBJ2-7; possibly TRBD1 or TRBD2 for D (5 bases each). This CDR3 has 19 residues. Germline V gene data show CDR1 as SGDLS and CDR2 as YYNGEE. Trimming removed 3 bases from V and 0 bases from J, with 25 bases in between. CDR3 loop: CASSGLVGTRGKSSYEQYF. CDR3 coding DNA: TGTGCCAGCAGCGGCTTAGTTGGGACGAGAGGGAAAAGCTCCTACGAGCAGTACTTC.

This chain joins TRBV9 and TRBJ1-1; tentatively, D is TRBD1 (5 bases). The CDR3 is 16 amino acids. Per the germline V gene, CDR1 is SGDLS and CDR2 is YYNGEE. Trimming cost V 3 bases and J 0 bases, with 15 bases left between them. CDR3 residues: CASSAQRGNMNTEAFF. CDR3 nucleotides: TGTGCCAGCAGCGCCCAAAGGGGAAACATGAACACTGAAGCTTTCTTT.

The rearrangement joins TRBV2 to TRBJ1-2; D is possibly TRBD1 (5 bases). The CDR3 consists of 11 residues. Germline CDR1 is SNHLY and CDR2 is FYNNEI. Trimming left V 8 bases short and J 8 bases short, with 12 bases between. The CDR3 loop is CASAVTEGYTF. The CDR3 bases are TGTGCCAGCGCCGTGACAGAAGGCTACACCTTC.